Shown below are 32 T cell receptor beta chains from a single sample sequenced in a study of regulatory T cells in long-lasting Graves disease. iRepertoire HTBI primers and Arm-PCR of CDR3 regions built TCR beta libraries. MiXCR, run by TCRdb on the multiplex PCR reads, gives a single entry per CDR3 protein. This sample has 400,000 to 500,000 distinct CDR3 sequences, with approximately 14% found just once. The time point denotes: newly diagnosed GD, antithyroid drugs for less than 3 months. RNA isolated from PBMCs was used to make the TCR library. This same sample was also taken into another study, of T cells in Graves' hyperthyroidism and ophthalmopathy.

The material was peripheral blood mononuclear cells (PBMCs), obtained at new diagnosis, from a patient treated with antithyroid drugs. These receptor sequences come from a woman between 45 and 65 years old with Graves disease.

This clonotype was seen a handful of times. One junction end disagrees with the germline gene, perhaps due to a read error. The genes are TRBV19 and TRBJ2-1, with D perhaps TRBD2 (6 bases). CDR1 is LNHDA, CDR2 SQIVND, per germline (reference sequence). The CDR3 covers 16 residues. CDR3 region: CAGSLTLGLSYNEQFF. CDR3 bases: TGTGCCGGTAGCCTAACCTTGGGACTCTCCTACAATGAGCAGTTCTTC.

The CDR3, as DNA: TGTGCCAGTAGTATCGCGACAGGCAATGAGCAGTTCTTC. This sequence encodes CASSIATGNEQFF. The gene calls are TRBV19 and TRBJ2-1; TRBD1 is a possible D gene (6 bases). V lost 3 bases and J 6 bases, leaving 9 bases between the germline ends. The CDR3 is made up of 13 amino acids. Germline lookup yields CDR1 LNHDA and CDR2 SQIVND (reference sequence).

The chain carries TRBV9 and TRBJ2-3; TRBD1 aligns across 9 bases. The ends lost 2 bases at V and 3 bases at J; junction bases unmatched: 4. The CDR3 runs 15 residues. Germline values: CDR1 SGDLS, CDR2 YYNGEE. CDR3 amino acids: CASSVGTGWTDTQYF. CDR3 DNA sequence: TGTGCCAGCAGCGTCGGGACAGGGTGGACAGATACGCAGTATTTT.

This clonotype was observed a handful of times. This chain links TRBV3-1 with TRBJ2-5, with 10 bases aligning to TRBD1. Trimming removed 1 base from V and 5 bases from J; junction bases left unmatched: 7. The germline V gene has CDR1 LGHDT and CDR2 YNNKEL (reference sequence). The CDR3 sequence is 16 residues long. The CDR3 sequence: CASSQGPGQGQETQYF. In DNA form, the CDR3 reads TGTGCCAGCAGCCAAGGCCCGGGACAGGGGCAGGAGACCCAGTACTTC.

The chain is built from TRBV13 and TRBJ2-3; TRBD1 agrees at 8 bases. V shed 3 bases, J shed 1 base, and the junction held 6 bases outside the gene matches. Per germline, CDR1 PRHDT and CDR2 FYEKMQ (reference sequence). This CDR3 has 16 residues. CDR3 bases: TGTGCCAGCAGCTTCGCAGGGGGCTGGGGCACAGATACGCAGTATTTT. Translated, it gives CASSFAGGWGTDTQYF.

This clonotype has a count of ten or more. CDR3 loop: CASSRDLAGTGETQYF. CDR3 DNA: TGTGCCAGCAGCCGAGATCTAGCGGGAACGGGAGAGACCCAGTACTTC. The chain combines TRBV3-1 with TRBJ2-5; TRBD2 aligns across 9 bases. The CDR3 runs to 16 residues. Germline values: CDR1 LGHDT, CDR2 YNNKEL (reference sequence). V lost 4 bases to trimming and J lost 4 bases; unmatched junction nucleotides: 10.

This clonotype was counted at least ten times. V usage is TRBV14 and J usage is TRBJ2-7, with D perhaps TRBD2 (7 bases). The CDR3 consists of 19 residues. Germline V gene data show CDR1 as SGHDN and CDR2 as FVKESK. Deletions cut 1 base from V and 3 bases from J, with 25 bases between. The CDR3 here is CASSQGGGQGSRQIYEQYF. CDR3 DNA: TGTGCCAGCAGCCAAGGGGGGGGCCAGGGCAGTCGGCAAATCTACGAGCAGTACTTC.

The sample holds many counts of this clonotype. Here the CDR3 reads CASSLDRVGYEQYF. CDR3 nucleotide sequence: TGTGCCAGCAGCCTGGACAGGGTTGGCTACGAGCAGTACTTC. The chain carries TRBV2 and TRBJ2-7; 8 nucleotides line up with TRBD1. The CDR3 is 14 residues long. CDR1 is SNHLY, CDR2 FYNNEI, per germline. J was trimmed by 3 bases and V by 6 bases; bases with no gene match: 7.

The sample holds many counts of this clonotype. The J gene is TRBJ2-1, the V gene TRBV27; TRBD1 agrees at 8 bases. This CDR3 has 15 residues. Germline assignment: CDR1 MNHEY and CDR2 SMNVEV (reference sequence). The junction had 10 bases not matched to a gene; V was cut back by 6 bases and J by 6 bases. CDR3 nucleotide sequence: TGTGCCAGCAGAGGACAGGGTGGCGTGAGCAATGAGCAGTTCTTC. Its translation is CASRGQGGVSNEQFF.

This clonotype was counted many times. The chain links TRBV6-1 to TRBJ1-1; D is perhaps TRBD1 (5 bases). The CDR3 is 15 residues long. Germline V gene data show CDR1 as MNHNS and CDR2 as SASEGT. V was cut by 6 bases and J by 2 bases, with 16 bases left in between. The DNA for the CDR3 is TGTGCCAGCAGAAACGAGGGGCCTGGAAACACTGAAGCTTTCTTT. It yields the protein CASRNEGPGNTEAFF.

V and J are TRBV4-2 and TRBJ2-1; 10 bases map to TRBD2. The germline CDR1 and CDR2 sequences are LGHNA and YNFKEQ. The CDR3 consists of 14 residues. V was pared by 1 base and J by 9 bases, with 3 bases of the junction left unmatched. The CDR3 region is CASSQAGTSAEQFF. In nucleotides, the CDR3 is TGTGCCAGCAGCCAAGCCGGGACTAGCGCTGAGCAGTTCTTC.

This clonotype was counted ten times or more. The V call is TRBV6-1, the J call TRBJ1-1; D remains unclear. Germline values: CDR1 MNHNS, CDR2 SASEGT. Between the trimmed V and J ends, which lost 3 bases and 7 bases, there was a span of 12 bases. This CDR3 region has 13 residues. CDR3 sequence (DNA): TGTGCCAGCAGTGACTCACAAAATATTGAAGCTTTCTTT. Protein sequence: CASSDSQNIEAFF.

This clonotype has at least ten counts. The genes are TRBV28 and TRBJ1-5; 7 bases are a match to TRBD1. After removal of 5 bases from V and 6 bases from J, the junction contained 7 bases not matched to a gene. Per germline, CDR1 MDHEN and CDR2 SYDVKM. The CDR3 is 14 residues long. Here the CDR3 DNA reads TGTGCCAGCAGTCGAACAGGGGTCAGTCAGCCCCAGCATTTT. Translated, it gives CASSRTGVSQPQHF.

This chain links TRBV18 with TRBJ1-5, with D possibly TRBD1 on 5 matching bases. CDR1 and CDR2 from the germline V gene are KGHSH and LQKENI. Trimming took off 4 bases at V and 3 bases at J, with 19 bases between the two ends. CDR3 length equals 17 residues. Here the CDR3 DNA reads TGTGCCAGCTCACAAAATTCCGGGACCGCAAACAATCAGCCCCAGCATTTT. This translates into CASSQNSGTANNQPQHF. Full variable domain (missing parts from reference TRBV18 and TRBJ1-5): NAGVMQNPRHLVRRRGQEARLRCSPMKGHSHVYWYRQLPEEGLKFMVYLQKENIIDESGMPKERFSAEFPKEGPSILRIQQVVRGDSAAYFCASSQNSGTANNQPQHFGDGTRLSIL.

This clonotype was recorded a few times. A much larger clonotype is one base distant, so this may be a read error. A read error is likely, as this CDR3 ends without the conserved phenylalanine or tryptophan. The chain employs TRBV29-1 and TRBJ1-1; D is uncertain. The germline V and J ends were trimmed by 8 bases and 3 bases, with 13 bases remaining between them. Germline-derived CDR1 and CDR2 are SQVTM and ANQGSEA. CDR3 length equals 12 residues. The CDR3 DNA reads TGCAGCTCAAATCTATGGGACACTGAAGCTTTCTCT. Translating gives CSSNLWDTEAFS.

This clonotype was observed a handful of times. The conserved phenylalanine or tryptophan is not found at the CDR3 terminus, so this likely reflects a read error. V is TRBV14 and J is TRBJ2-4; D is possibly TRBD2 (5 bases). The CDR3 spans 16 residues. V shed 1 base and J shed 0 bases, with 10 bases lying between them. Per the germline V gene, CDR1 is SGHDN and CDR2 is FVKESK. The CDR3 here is CASSQGRGRAKNIQYL. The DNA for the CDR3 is TGTGCCAGCAGCCAAGGAAGAGGGAGAGCCAAAAACATTCAGTACCTC.

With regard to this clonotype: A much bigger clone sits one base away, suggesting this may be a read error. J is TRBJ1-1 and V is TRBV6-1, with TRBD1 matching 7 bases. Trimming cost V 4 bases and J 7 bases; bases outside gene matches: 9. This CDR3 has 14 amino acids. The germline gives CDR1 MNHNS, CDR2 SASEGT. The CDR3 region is CASSAGQFLIEAFF. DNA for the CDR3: TGTGCCAGCAGTGCGGGACAGTTTCTTATTGAAGCTTTCTTT.

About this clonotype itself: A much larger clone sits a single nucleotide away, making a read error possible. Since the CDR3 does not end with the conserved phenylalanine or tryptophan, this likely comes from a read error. CDR3 nucleotides: TGTGCCAGCAGGTCACAGGGGGCGCTCGAGCAGTACCTC. As protein: CASRSQGALEQYL. V is TRBV12-3 or TRBV12-4 and J is TRBJ2-7, with 9 nucleotides matching TRBD1. After removal of 6 bases from V and 6 bases from J, the junction contained 6 bases not matched to a gene. The CDR3 spans 13 residues.

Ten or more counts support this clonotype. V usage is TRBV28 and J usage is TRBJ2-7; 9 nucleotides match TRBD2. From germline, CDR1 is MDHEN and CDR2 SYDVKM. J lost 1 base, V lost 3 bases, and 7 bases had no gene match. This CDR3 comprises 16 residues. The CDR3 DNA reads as TGTGCCAGCAGTTTGGCGGGAGGGTCGTCGTCCTACGAGCAGTACTTC. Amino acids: CASSLAGGSSSYEQYF.

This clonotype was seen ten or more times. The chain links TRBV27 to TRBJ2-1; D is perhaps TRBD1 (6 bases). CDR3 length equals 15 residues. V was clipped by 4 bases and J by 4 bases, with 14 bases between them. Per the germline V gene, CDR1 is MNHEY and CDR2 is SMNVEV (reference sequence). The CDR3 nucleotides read TGTGCCAGCAGTTCGGACCGACAGGAATACAATGAGCAGTTCTTC. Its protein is CASSSDRQEYNEQFF.

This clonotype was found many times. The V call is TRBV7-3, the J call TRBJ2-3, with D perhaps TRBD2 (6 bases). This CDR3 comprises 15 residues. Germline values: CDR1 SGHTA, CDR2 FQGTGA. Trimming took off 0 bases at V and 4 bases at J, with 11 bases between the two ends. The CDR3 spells CASSLTGGTADTQYF. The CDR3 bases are TGTGCCAGCAGCTTAACGGGGGGTACTGCAGATACGCAGTATTTT. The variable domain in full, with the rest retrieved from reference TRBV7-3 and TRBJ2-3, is GAGVSQTPSNKVTEKGKYVELRCDPISGHTALYWYRQSLGQGPEFLIYFQGTGAADDSGLPNDRFFAVRPEGSVSTLKIQRTERGDSAVYLCASSLTGGTADTQYFGPGTRLTVL.

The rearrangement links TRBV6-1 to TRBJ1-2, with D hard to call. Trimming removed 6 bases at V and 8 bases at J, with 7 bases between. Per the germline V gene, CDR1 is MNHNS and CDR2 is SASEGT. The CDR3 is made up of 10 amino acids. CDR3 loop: CASRLNGYTF. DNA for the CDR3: TGTGCCAGCAGACTTAACGGCTACACCTTC.

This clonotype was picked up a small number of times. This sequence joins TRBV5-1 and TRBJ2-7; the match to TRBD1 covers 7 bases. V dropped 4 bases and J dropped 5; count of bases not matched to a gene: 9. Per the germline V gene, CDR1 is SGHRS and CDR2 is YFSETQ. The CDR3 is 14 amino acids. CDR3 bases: TGCGCCAGCAGCCCCGGGACAGACTTTAACGAGCAGTACTTC. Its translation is CASSPGTDFNEQYF.

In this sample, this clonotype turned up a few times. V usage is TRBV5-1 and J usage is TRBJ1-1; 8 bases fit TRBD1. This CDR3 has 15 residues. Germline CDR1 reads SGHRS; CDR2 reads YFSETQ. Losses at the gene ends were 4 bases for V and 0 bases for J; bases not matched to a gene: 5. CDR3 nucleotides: TGCGCCAGCAGCAAACAGGGGGGGATGAACACTGAAGCTTTCTTT. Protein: CASSKQGGMNTEAFF.

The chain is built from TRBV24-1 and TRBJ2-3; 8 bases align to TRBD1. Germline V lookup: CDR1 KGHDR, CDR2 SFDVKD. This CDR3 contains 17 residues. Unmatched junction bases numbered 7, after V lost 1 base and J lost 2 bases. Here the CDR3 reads CATSDFRQGAPTDTQYF. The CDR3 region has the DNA TGTGCCACCAGTGATTTTCGGCAGGGGGCGCCCACAGATACGCAGTATTTT.

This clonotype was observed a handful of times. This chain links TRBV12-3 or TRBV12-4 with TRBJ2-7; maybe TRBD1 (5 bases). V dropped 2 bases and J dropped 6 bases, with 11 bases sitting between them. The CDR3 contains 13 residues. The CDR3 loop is CASSLNLRVEQYF. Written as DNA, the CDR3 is TGTGCCAGCAGTTTAAACCTCAGGGTCGAGCAGTACTTC.

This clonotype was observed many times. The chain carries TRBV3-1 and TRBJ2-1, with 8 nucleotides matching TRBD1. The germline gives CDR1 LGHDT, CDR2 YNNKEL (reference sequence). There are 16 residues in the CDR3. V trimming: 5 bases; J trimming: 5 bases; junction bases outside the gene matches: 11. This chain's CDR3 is CASSGQGAVVHNEQFF. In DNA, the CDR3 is TGTGCCAGCAGCGGCCAGGGGGCTGTAGTTCACAATGAGCAGTTCTTC.

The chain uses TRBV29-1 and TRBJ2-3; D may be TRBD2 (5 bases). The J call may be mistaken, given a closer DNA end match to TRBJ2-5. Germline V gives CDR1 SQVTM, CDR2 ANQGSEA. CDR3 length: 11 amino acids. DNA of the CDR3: TGCAGCGCTTGGGAGCGGAAGACCCAGTACTTC. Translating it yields CSAWERKTQYF.

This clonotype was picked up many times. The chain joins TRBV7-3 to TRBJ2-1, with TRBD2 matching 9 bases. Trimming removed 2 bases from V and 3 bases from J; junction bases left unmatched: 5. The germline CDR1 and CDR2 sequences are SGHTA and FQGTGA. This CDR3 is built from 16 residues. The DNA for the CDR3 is TGTGCCAGCAGCTTATATGCGGGAGGGATCTACAATGAGCAGTTCTTC. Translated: CASSLYAGGIYNEQFF.

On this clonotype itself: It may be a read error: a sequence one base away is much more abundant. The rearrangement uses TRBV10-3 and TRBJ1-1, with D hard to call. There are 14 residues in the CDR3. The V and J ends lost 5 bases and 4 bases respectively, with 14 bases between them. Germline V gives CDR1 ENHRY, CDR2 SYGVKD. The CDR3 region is CAISLRVAGTEAFF. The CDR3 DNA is TGTGCCATCAGTTTGCGGGTGGCGGGCACTGAAGCTTTCTTT.

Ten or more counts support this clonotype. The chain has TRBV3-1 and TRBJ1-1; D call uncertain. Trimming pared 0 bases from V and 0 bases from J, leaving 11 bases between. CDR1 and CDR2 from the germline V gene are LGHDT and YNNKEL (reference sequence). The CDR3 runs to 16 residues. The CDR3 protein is CASSQEGARMNTEAFF. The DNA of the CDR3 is TGTGCCAGCAGCCAAGAAGGCGCCAGGATGAACACTGAAGCTTTCTTT.

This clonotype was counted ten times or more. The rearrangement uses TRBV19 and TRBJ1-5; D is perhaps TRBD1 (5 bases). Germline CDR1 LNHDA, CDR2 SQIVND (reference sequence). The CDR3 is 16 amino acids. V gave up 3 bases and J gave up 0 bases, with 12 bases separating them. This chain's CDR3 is CASSMRGTYSNQPQHF. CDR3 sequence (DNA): TGTGCCAGTAGTATGCGGGGGACTTATAGCAATCAGCCCCAGCATTTT.